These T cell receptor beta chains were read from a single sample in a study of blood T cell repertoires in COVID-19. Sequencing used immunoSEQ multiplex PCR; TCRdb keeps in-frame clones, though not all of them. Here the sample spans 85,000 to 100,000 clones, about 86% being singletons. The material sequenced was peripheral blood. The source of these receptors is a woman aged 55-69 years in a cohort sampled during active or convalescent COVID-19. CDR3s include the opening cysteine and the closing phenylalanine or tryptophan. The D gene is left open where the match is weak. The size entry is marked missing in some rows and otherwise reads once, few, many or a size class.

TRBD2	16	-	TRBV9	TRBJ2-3	TGTGCCAGCAGCGGACTTAGCGGGGTTGTTGGAGATACGCAGTATTTT	CASSGLSGVVGDTQYF
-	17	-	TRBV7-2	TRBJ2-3	TGTGCCAGCAGCTTAGCGTGGACTGGCCATGGCACAGATACGCAGTATTTT	CASSLAWTGHGTDTQYF
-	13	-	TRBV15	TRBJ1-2	TGTGCCACCAGCACGCAGGGGAACTATGGCTACACCTTC	CATSTQGNYGYTF
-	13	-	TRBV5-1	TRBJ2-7	TGCGCCAGCAGCTTGGACAGATACTACGAGCAGTACTTC	CASSLDRYYEQYF
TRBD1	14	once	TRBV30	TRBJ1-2	TGTGCCTGGTCGACAGGGGGAGAACTCTATGGCTACACCTTC	CAWSTGGELYGYTF
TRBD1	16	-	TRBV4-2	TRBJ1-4	TGTGCCAGCAGCCAGACTTGGGACAGGGGCCATGAAAAACTGTTTTTT	CASSQTWDRGHEKLFF
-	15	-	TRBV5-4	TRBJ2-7	TGTGCCAGCAGCTTAAGGGGCGAGTTTTTCTTCGAGCAGTACTTC	CASSLRGEFFFEQYF
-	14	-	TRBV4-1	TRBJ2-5	TGCGCCAGCAGCTCGGTGACGAGGAGAGAGACCCAGTACTTC	CASSSVTRRETQYF
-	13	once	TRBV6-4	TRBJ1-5	TGTGCCAGCAGTGACAGGGGCGATCAGCCCCAGCATTTT	CASSDRGDQPQHF
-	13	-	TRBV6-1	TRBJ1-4	TGTGCCAGCAGTGAATTGAGGGGGGAAAAACTGTTTTTT	CASSELRGEKLFF
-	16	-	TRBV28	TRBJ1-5	TGTGCCAGCAGTTACCGACGGGTCCCCCTCAATCAGCCCCAGCATTTT	CASSYRRVPLNQPQHF
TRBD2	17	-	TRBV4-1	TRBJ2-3	TGCGCCAGCAGCCCCCCCCACGGGCTAGCGGCAGGGGATACGCAGTATTTT	CASSPPHGLAAGDTQYF
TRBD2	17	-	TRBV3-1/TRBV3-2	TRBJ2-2	TGTGCCAGCAGCCAAGAGCGTCTAGCGGGGGGGACCGGGGAGCTGTTTTTT	CASSQERLAGGTGELFF